These 26 T cell receptor beta chains were sequenced from one sample in a study of cytomegalovirus exposure and HLA in healthy donors. The PCR had 60 Vbeta and 13 Jbeta primers. The data were produced by immunoSEQ multiplex PCR, yet TCRdb's version contains in-frame clones alone and is incomplete. The sample contains about 180,000 clones, around 80% of which appear only once. The sequencing sample was made of PBMCs. The source is a girl aged 5-17 years in good health and CMV-seropositive.

The chain joins TRBV18 to TRBJ1-3; no reliable D call. Germline CDR1 and CDR2: KGHSH and LQKENI. V was clipped by 2 bases and J by 0 bases, with 11 bases between them. The CDR3 runs 16 residues. Here the CDR3 DNA reads TGTGCCAGCTCACCAAGAGCCGCCGACTCTGGAAACACCATATATTTT. Translation: CASSPRAADSGNTIYF. The full variable domain, its missing parts supplied by reference TRBV18 and TRBJ1-3, is NAGVMQNPRHLVRRRGQEARLRCSPMKGHSHVYWYRQLPEEGLKFMVYLQKENIIDESGMPKERFSAEFPKEGPSILRIQQVVRGDSAAYFCASSPRAADSGNTIYFGEGSWLTVV.

The chain combines TRBV6-5 with TRBJ2-7; D may be TRBD1 (6 bases). V was shortened by 2 bases and J by 8 bases, with 13 bases between the two germline ends. CDR1 and CDR2 from the germline V gene are MNHEY and SVGAGI. The CDR3 length is 13 residues. CDR3 amino acids: CASSYRRGDQQYF. The CDR3 DNA is TGTGCCAGCAGTTACCGCAGGGGAGACCAGCAGTACTTC.

The CDR3 bases are TGTGCCAGCAGCGGACCCGACTTGGGTGAGCAGTTCTTC. It yields the protein CASSGPDLGEQFF. The J gene is TRBJ2-1, the V gene TRBV9; D is uncertain. V was cut by 3 bases and J by 9 bases, with 13 bases left in between. Germline CDR1 and CDR2: SGDLS and YYNGEE. There are 13 residues in the CDR3.

V gene TRBV19 combines with J gene TRBJ1-1; D ambiguous. CDR1 and CDR2 from the germline V gene are LNHDA and SQIVND (reference sequence). The CDR3 has 13 residues. V gave up 5 bases and J gave up 10 bases, with 17 bases separating them. CDR3: CASSLSASTRAFF. For the CDR3, the DNA is TGTGCCAGTAGTCTCTCGGCTTCTACTAGAGCTTTCTTT.

There are a few counts of this clone. The CDR3 DNA reads as TGCAGCGTTGGGCGGGACGGTAATCAGCCCCAGCATTTT. Protein sequence: CSVGRDGNQPQHF. The chain is built from TRBV29-1 and TRBJ1-5; weak D call: TRBD1 (5 bases). Trimming took 4 bases from V and 4 from J, leaving 11 bases between them. The CDR3 totals 13 residues. Germline V gene sequence: CDR1 SQVTM, CDR2 ANQGSEA.

The V gene is TRBV6-5, the J gene TRBJ2-5; the D gene is possibly TRBD1 (6 bases). Looked up from germline, CDR1 is MNHEY and CDR2 is SVGAGI. This CDR3 is 13 amino acids long. Trimming took 6 bases from V and 6 from J, leaving 14 bases between them. The chain's CDR3 is CASSATGTQTQYF. CDR3 bases: TGTGCCAGCAGCGCGACAGGAACGCAGACCCAGTACTTC.

The genes are TRBV30 and TRBJ1-2; 10 nucleotides match TRBD1. The CDR3 covers 15 residues. The ends lost 0 bases at V and 4 bases at J; junction bases unmatched: 5. Germline V lookup: CDR1 GTSNPN, CDR2 SVGIG (reference sequence). CDR3 nucleotides: TGTGCCTGGAGTGTTAAAAGGACAGGGGGCTATGGCTACACCTTC. This sequence encodes CAWSVKRTGGYGYTF.

J is TRBJ2-7 and V is TRBV7-2, with 7 bases matching TRBD2. J gave up 3 bases and V 0 bases, and 5 bases lay outside the gene matches. This CDR3 is 15 amino acids long. The V gene's germline CDR1 is SGHTA and CDR2 FQGNSA. The CDR3 nucleotides read TGTGCCAGCAGCTTAGCGGGGGGACTAAGCTACGAGCAGTACTTC. Translating it yields CASSLAGGLSYEQYF.

The rearrangement joins TRBV9 to TRBJ2-6; D is perhaps TRBD2 (6 bases). Germline-derived CDR1 and CDR2 are SGDLS and YYNGEE. V lost 3 bases and J lost 0, with 13 bases in between. There are 17 residues in the CDR3. The CDR3 spells CASSGGTGFSGANVLTF. DNA of the CDR3: TGTGCCAGCAGCGGCGGGACGGGCTTCTCTGGGGCCAACGTCCTGACTTTC.

V gene TRBV5-4 combines with J gene TRBJ2-3; 10 nucleotides line up with TRBD2. Germline V CDR1 and CDR2: SGHNT, YYREEE (reference sequence). This CDR3 is 17 amino acids long. After removal of 3 bases from V and 0 bases from J, the junction contained 7 bases not matched to a gene. CDR3 DNA sequence: TGTGCCAGCAGCTCCTCTAGCGGGAGAATGAGCACAGATACGCAGTATTTT. Its translation: CASSSSSGRMSTDTQYF.

This rearrangement joins TRBV5-1 to TRBJ2-7, with D possibly TRBD1 on 5 matching bases. Germline-derived CDR1 and CDR2 are SGHRS and YFSETQ. Trimming stripped 6 bases from V and 0 bases from J, with 16 bases between. The CDR3 is 15 residues long. The CDR3 loop is CASTLGQGRSYEQYF. CDR3 DNA: TGCGCCAGCACCCTAGGGCAGGGTCGCTCCTACGAGCAGTACTTC.

This sequence joins TRBV30 and TRBJ1-3, with 9 bases identical to TRBD1. Trimming took 2 bases from V and 4 from J; bases not matched to a gene: 3. The germline V gene has CDR1 GTSNPN and CDR2 SVGIG (reference sequence). The CDR3 has 14 residues. In DNA, the CDR3 is TGTGCCTGGAGTACAGGGGGCAGGGGAAACACCATATATTTT. Amino acid sequence: CAWSTGGRGNTIYF.

V and J are TRBV4-1 and TRBJ2-7; D unclear. The CDR3 is 16 amino acids. V was pared by 0 bases and J by 0 bases, with 12 bases between. Per the germline V gene, CDR1 is MGHRA and CDR2 is YSYEKL. CDR3: CASSQEEKPGSYEQYF. Written as DNA, the CDR3 is TGCGCCAGCAGCCAAGAAGAGAAACCGGGCTCCTACGAGCAGTACTTC.

V gene TRBV10-2 combines with J gene TRBJ1-3; weak D call: TRBD1 (5 bases). In germline, CDR1 is WSHSY, CDR2 SAAADI. V was pared by 7 bases and J by 2 bases, with 6 bases between. CDR3 length: 12 residues. The CDR3 region has the DNA TGCGCCAGCACCAGGGCTGGAAACACCATATATTTT. Its protein is CASTRAGNTIYF.

V gene TRBV6-5 combines with J gene TRBJ2-7; maybe TRBD1 (6 bases). The germline V gene encodes CDR1 MNHEY and CDR2 SVGAGI. V dropped 4 bases and J dropped 2 bases, with 9 bases sitting between them. This CDR3 contains 13 residues. The CDR3 DNA reads TGTGCCAGCAGTTCCCCAGGGGCCTACGAGCAGTACTTC. Its protein product is CASSSPGAYEQYF.

This clone has more than one count but fewer than ten. The chain links TRBV7-8 to TRBJ1-3; 8 nucleotides align to TRBD1. With 7 bases clipped from V and 3 bases from J, the junction kept 5 bases outside the gene matches. The CDR3 is made up of 14 amino acids. Germline V gene data show CDR1 as SGHVS and CDR2 as FQNEAQ. The CDR3 region is CASTGTGFGNTIYF. The DNA of the CDR3 is TGTGCCAGCACCGGGACAGGTTTTGGAAACACCATATATTTT.

The chain uses TRBV18 and TRBJ2-5; TRBD1 matches 8 bases. In germline, CDR1 is KGHSH, CDR2 LQKENI. The V and J ends lost 3 bases and 1 base, in that order; junction bases with no gene match: 10. The CDR3 totals 17 residues. The CDR3 here is CASSPPQMGTGQETQYF. The CDR3 coding sequence is TGTGCCAGCTCACCCCCTCAGATGGGGACAGGCCAAGAGACCCAGTACTTC.

The chain carries TRBV6-5 and TRBJ2-2; 7 bases map to TRBD1. Losses at the gene ends were 7 bases for V and 5 bases for J; bases not matched to a gene: 7. Germline V gene sequence: CDR1 MNHEY, CDR2 SVGAGI. There are 14 residues in the CDR3. CDR3 DNA sequence: TGTGCCAGCACTACGGGACAGTTTACCGGGGAGCTGTTTTTT. It codes for CASTTGQFTGELFF.

This chain joins TRBV11-2 and TRBJ2-1, with TRBD2 matching 11 bases. Germline loops: CDR1 SGHAT, CDR2 FQNNGV. CDR3 length: 15 residues. Trimming at V came to 11 bases and at J to 6 bases, leaving 12 bases not matched to a gene. The CDR3 here is CACLKTSGRLNEQFF. As DNA, the CDR3 is TGTGCCTGCCTGAAAACTAGCGGGAGACTCAATGAGCAGTTCTTC.

V usage is TRBV5-1 and J usage is TRBJ1-1; D gene unclear. The CDR3 extends over 15 amino acids. Germline V gene data show CDR1 as SGHRS and CDR2 as YFSETQ. V dropped 2 bases and J dropped 3 bases, with 14 bases sitting between them. DNA for the CDR3: TGCGCCAGCAGCTTCTGGAAGGCAGAGGACACTGAAGCTTTCTTT. The encoded protein is CASSFWKAEDTEAFF.

The gene calls are TRBV19 and TRBJ2-1; 9 bases align to TRBD2. Looked up from germline, CDR1 is LNHDA and CDR2 is SQIVND (reference sequence). V gave up 7 bases and J gave up 4 bases; unmatched junction bases: 26. This CDR3 is built from 21 residues. The CDR3 DNA reads as TGTGCCAGTACCCCTTATATCGCTGAGCCCCGTCTAGCGGGACGGTACAATGAGCAGTTCTTC. Encoded protein: CASTPYIAEPRLAGRYNEQFF.

The chain links TRBV6-5 to TRBJ1-5, with 10 positions matching TRBD1. This CDR3 contains 15 residues. After removal of 5 bases from V and 6 bases from J, the junction contained 7 bases not matched to a gene. The germline CDR1 and CDR2 sequences are MNHEY and SVGAGI. The CDR3 loop is CASSPRQGAFQPQHF. The CDR3 bases are TGTGCCAGCAGTCCCCGACAGGGGGCTTTTCAGCCCCAGCATTTT.

The genes are TRBV30 and TRBJ1-1, with unresolved D. The V gene lost 0 bases and the J gene lost 2 bases, with 7 bases spanning the gap. Germline V gene data show CDR1 as GTSNPN and CDR2 as SVGIG (reference sequence). This CDR3 is built from 13 residues. CDR3 in DNA: TGTGCCTGGAGTGTAACAGTCAACACTGAAGCTTTCTTT. Translated, it gives CAWSVTVNTEAFF.

The chain uses TRBV6-5 and TRBJ2-7; 13 bases map to TRBD2. The CDR3 contains 16 residues. J was trimmed by 5 bases and V by 2 bases; bases with no gene match: 6. Germline CDR1 is MNHEY and CDR2 is SVGAGI. The DNA for the CDR3 is TGTGCCAGCAGTTACCCCCGCGGACTAGCGGGAGACGAGCAGTACTTC. Its protein product is CASSYPRGLAGDEQYF.

The chain has TRBV6-5 and TRBJ2-1, with 8 bases lining up with TRBD1. The CDR3 runs 15 residues. From germline, CDR1 is MNHEY and CDR2 SVGAGI. The J segment lost 5 bases and the V segment lost 7 bases, leaving 10 bases of the junction unmatched. The CDR3 coding sequence is TGTGCCAGCAACCCCGACAGGGGTCGCAACAATGAGCAGTTCTTC. It encodes CASNPDRGRNNEQFF.

The rearrangement uses TRBV19 and TRBJ2-7; 8 positions match TRBD1. This CDR3 comprises 15 residues. Germline loops: CDR1 LNHDA, CDR2 SQIVND (reference sequence). Trimming at V came to 5 bases and at J to 3 bases, leaving 9 bases not matched to a gene. The CDR3 sequence: CASSAPGQGLYEQYF. CDR3 sequence (DNA): TGTGCCAGTAGTGCACCCGGACAGGGTCTCTACGAGCAGTACTTC. Full variable domain (outside the CDR3, taken from reference TRBV19 and TRBJ2-7): DGGITQSPKYLFRKEGQNVTLSCEQNLNHDAMYWYRQDPGQGLRLIYYSQIVNDFQKGDIAEGYSVSREKKESFPLTVTSAQKNPTAFYLCASSAPGQGLYEQYFGPGTRLTVT.